A selection of T cell receptor beta chains follows, all from one sample in a study of CD4 T cells in relation to SARS-CoV-2 and coronaviruses. These receptors lack a known antigen. Sequencing was performed with immunoSEQ multiplex PCR; in TCRdb, only in-frame clones are kept and a portion is missing. This sample has about 26,000 clones, with around 73% found just once. Material: CD4+ T cells from PBMCs, cultured in vitro. Receptor source: a human donor in good health. The CDR3 runs from the conserved cysteine through the conserved F or W. A D gene is named only where the DNA matches it firmly. Size is stated for part of the rows, as once, few or many counts, or as a class when the clone is expanded.

d_call: TRBD2
v_call: TRBV4-2
j_call: TRBJ2-7
clone_size: few
cdr3_length: 14
cdr3_nt: TGTGCCAGCAGCCAAGATCTGAGGGACTATGAACAGTACTTC
cdr3_aa: CASSQDLRDYEQYF

d_call: NA
v_call: TRBV11-2
j_call: TRBJ2-6
clone_size: NA
cdr3_length: 16
cdr3_nt: TGTGCCAGCAGCTTCTTCGGGCGGAAGGGGGCCAACGTCCTGACTTTC
cdr3_aa: CASSFFGRKGANVLTF

d_call: TRBD1
v_call: TRBV3-1/TRBV3-2
j_call: TRBJ1-2
clone_size: few
cdr3_length: 14
cdr3_nt: TGTGCCAGCAGCTTACAGGGGGCTAACTATGGCTACACCTTC
cdr3_aa: CASSLQGANYGYTF

d_call: NA
v_call: TRBV3-1/TRBV3-2
j_call: TRBJ2-7
clone_size: NA
cdr3_length: 14
cdr3_nt: TGTGCCAGCACTGAAGCAGGCTCTCCCAACGAGCAGTACTTC
cdr3_aa: CASTEAGSPNEQYF

d_call: TRBD2
v_call: TRBV5-4
j_call: TRBJ2-3
clone_size: NA
cdr3_length: 16
cdr3_nt: TGTGCCAGCAGCACCAGAGCGGGGGGGACCACAGATACGCAGTATTTT
cdr3_aa: CASSTRAGGTTDTQYF

d_call: TRBD2
v_call: TRBV18
j_call: TRBJ2-7
clone_size: NA
cdr3_length: 15
cdr3_nt: TGTGCCAGCTCACCACTAGCGGGGGTATCCTACGAGCAGTACTTC
cdr3_aa: CASSPLAGVSYEQYF

d_call: NA
v_call: TRBV27
j_call: TRBJ1-3
clone_size: NA
cdr3_length: 15
cdr3_nt: TGTGCCAGCAGTTCCAACACGTACTCTGGAAACACCATATATTTT
cdr3_aa: CASSSNTYSGNTIYF

d_call: NA
v_call: TRBV10-3
j_call: TRBJ2-2
clone_size: NA
cdr3_length: 12
cdr3_nt: TGTGCCATCAGTGTGGTCACCGGGGAGCTGTTTTTT
cdr3_aa: CAISVVTGELFF

d_call: NA
v_call: TRBV28
j_call: TRBJ2-7
clone_size: NA
cdr3_length: 19
cdr3_nt: TGTGCCAGCAGGGGGACGGATGTCTTCGGACTCGGGGCGGACTACGAGCAGTACTTC
cdr3_aa: CASRGTDVFGLGADYEQYF

d_call: NA
v_call: TRBV5-1
j_call: TRBJ1-1
clone_size: few
cdr3_length: 13
cdr3_nt: TGCGCCAGCAGCCCGGAGAGAGGCACTGAAGCTTTCTTT
cdr3_aa: CASSPERGTEAFF

d_call: NA
v_call: TRBV6-2/TRBV6-3
j_call: TRBJ1-6
clone_size: NA
cdr3_length: 14
cdr3_nt: TGTGCCAGCAGCTTCTCCCCGGGTAATTCACCCCTCCACTTT
cdr3_aa: CASSFSPGNSPLHF

d_call: NA
v_call: TRBV19
j_call: TRBJ2-3
clone_size: NA
cdr3_length: 16
cdr3_nt: TGTGCCAGTAGTGACCGCTTCGGGGTTAACACAGATACGCAGTATTTT
cdr3_aa: CASSDRFGVNTDTQYF

d_call: TRBD1
v_call: TRBV5-1
j_call: TRBJ1-1
clone_size: NA
cdr3_length: 14
cdr3_nt: TGCGCCAGCACCCCGGACAGGGGGAACACTGAAGCTTTCTTT
cdr3_aa: CASTPDRGNTEAFF

d_call: NA
v_call: TRBV7-2
j_call: TRBJ2-3
clone_size: NA
cdr3_length: 16
cdr3_nt: TGTGCCAGCAGCTTAGGGGTGGGAGGTAGCGGAGATACGCAGTATTTT
cdr3_aa: CASSLGVGGSGDTQYF

d_call: NA
v_call: TRBV18
j_call: TRBJ1-5
clone_size: NA
cdr3_length: 13
cdr3_nt: TGTGCCAGCTCACCCGATGATTCACAGCCCCAGCATTTT
cdr3_aa: CASSPDDSQPQHF

d_call: NA
v_call: TRBV18
j_call: TRBJ1-4
clone_size: NA
cdr3_length: 12
cdr3_nt: TGTGCCAGCTCACCTAATGGTGAAAAACTGTTTTTT
cdr3_aa: CASSPNGEKLFF

d_call: NA
v_call: TRBV7-9
j_call: TRBJ2-7
clone_size: once
cdr3_length: 16
cdr3_nt: TGTGCCAGCAGCTTATCCGGAGCGGAACGCCTCTACGAGCAGTACTTC
cdr3_aa: CASSLSGAERLYEQYF

d_call: NA
v_call: TRBV9
j_call: TRBJ1-1
clone_size: few
cdr3_length: 12
cdr3_nt: TGTGCCAGCAGCGTAGAGGGCACTGAAGCTTTCTTT
cdr3_aa: CASSVEGTEAFF

d_call: NA
v_call: TRBV6-2/TRBV6-3
j_call: TRBJ1-2
clone_size: few
cdr3_length: 10
cdr3_nt: TGTGCCAGCAGCAACAGTGGCTACACCTTC
cdr3_aa: CASSNSGYTF

d_call: NA
v_call: TRBV9
j_call: TRBJ1-6
clone_size: NA
cdr3_length: 15
cdr3_nt: TGTGCCAGCAGCCGAACAGGGTCCATTAATTCACCCCTCCACTTT
cdr3_aa: CASSRTGSINSPLHF

d_call: TRBD1
v_call: TRBV5-1
j_call: TRBJ1-1
clone_size: NA
cdr3_length: 15
cdr3_nt: TGCGCCAGCACTTGGACAGGGGAACCGCCTATCAAAGCTTTCTTT
cdr3_aa: CASTWTGEPPIKAFF

d_call: NA
v_call: TRBV18
j_call: TRBJ1-6
clone_size: NA
cdr3_length: 14
cdr3_nt: TGTGCCAGCTCGCGGGGACAATTGGATTCACCCCTCCACTTT
cdr3_aa: CASSRGQLDSPLHF

d_call: NA
v_call: TRBV10-1
j_call: TRBJ2-7
clone_size: NA
cdr3_length: 15
cdr3_nt: TGCGCCAGCAGTGAGTCTGGTGGGGGGGCCCGGGAGCAGTACTTC
cdr3_aa: CASSESGGGAREQYF

d_call: TRBD1
v_call: TRBV5-5
j_call: TRBJ2-4
clone_size: NA
cdr3_length: 13
cdr3_nt: TGTGCCAGCAGCCAGACAGGGATCGACATTCAGTACTTC
cdr3_aa: CASSQTGIDIQYF

d_call: TRBD2
v_call: TRBV7-3
j_call: TRBJ2-3
clone_size: few
cdr3_length: 14
cdr3_nt: TGTGCCAGCAGCTTTAGCGGGTTCACAGATACGCAGTATTTT
cdr3_aa: CASSFSGFTDTQYF

d_call: NA
v_call: TRBV5-1
j_call: TRBJ1-4
clone_size: NA
cdr3_length: 14
cdr3_nt: TGCGCCAGCAGCTCAGGAGGCGGCGGGGAAAAACTGTTTTTT
cdr3_aa: CASSSGGGGEKLFF

d_call: NA
v_call: TRBV5-6
j_call: TRBJ1-1
clone_size: NA
cdr3_length: 13
cdr3_nt: TGTGCCAGCAGCTTGACAGGGAACACTGAAGCTTTCTTT
cdr3_aa: CASSLTGNTEAFF

d_call: NA
v_call: TRBV18
j_call: TRBJ2-6
clone_size: NA
cdr3_length: 18
cdr3_nt: TGTGCCAGCTCAGCCATTAGGACACAATCCTCTGGGGCCAACGTCCTGACTTTC
cdr3_aa: CASSAIRTQSSGANVLTF

d_call: NA
v_call: TRBV18
j_call: TRBJ1-2
clone_size: few
cdr3_length: 13
cdr3_nt: TGTGCCAGCTCACTCGACCGGAACTATGGCTACACCTTC
cdr3_aa: CASSLDRNYGYTF

d_call: NA
v_call: TRBV27
j_call: TRBJ2-7
clone_size: NA
cdr3_length: 15
cdr3_nt: TGTGCCAGCAGTCTAGCGATTGGGACAGCGTACGAGCAGTACTTC
cdr3_aa: CASSLAIGTAYEQYF

d_call: TRBD2
v_call: TRBV9
j_call: TRBJ2-1
clone_size: NA
cdr3_length: 15
cdr3_nt: TGTGCCAGCAGCGTGATAGCGGGGGGGGGCAATGAGCAGTTCTTC
cdr3_aa: CASSVIAGGGNEQFF

d_call: TRBD1
v_call: TRBV11-2
j_call: TRBJ1-2
clone_size: few
cdr3_length: 14
cdr3_nt: TGTGCCAGCAGCTTAACCGACAGGGTCGGTGGCTACACCTTC
cdr3_aa: CASSLTDRVGGYTF

d_call: NA
v_call: TRBV9
j_call: TRBJ1-6
clone_size: NA
cdr3_length: 13
cdr3_nt: TGTGCCAGCAGCGTAGCTTATAATTCACCCCTCCACTTT
cdr3_aa: CASSVAYNSPLHF

d_call: TRBD1
v_call: TRBV30
j_call: TRBJ1-2
clone_size: NA
cdr3_length: 14
cdr3_nt: TGTGCCTGGAGCCCGGGACAGGGGAACTATGGCTACACCTTC
cdr3_aa: CAWSPGQGNYGYTF

d_call: NA
v_call: TRBV5-6
j_call: TRBJ1-6
clone_size: NA
cdr3_length: 12
cdr3_nt: TGTGCCAGCAGCTATAGTAATTCACCCCTCCACTTT
cdr3_aa: CASSYSNSPLHF

d_call: TRBD1
v_call: TRBV19
j_call: TRBJ1-6
clone_size: NA
cdr3_length: 14
cdr3_nt: TGTGCCAGTAGTATTGGACAGGATAATTCACCCCTCCACTTT
cdr3_aa: CASSIGQDNSPLHF

d_call: NA
v_call: TRBV7-2
j_call: TRBJ2-2
clone_size: NA
cdr3_length: 16
cdr3_nt: TGTGCCAGCAGCTTAGGGGCAGGGCAGGGCACCGGGGAGCTGTTTTTT
cdr3_aa: CASSLGAGQGTGELFF

d_call: NA
v_call: TRBV4-1
j_call: TRBJ2-1
clone_size: NA
cdr3_length: 14
cdr3_nt: TGCGCCAGCAGCCCAGTGGGGCACTACAATGAGCAGTTCTTC
cdr3_aa: CASSPVGHYNEQFF

d_call: NA
v_call: TRBV7-3
j_call: TRBJ2-1
clone_size: NA
cdr3_length: 15
cdr3_nt: TGTGCCAGCAGCCAACAGGGTCAAGGATACAATGAGCAGTTCTTC
cdr3_aa: CASSQQGQGYNEQFF

d_call: NA
v_call: TRBV6-5
j_call: TRBJ2-5
clone_size: NA
cdr3_length: 14
cdr3_nt: TGTGCCAGCACGTGGGGGGCAGATAAAGAGACCCAGTACTTC
cdr3_aa: CASTWGADKETQYF

d_call: NA
v_call: TRBV7-2
j_call: TRBJ2-1
clone_size: NA
cdr3_length: 15
cdr3_nt: TGTGCCAGCAGCACGCGGAGTTTGAGTTACAATGAGCAGTTCTTC
cdr3_aa: CASSTRSLSYNEQFF

d_call: TRBD2
v_call: TRBV3-1/TRBV3-2
j_call: TRBJ2-5
clone_size: NA
cdr3_length: 19
cdr3_nt: TGTGCCAGCAGCCAAGGGACTAGCGGGGGGCGAGGGTACCAAGAGACCCAGTACTTC
cdr3_aa: CASSQGTSGGRGYQETQYF

d_call: TRBD1
v_call: TRBV4-1
j_call: TRBJ1-1
clone_size: few
cdr3_length: 15
cdr3_nt: TGCGCCAGCAGCCCCGGGACAGGGAGGAACACTGAAGCTTTCTTT
cdr3_aa: CASSPGTGRNTEAFF

d_call: NA
v_call: TRBV5-4
j_call: TRBJ1-2
clone_size: NA
cdr3_length: 16
cdr3_nt: TGTGCCAGCAGCTGGGGGGGGAGGGGCCTTAACTATGGCTACACCTTC
cdr3_aa: CASSWGGRGLNYGYTF

d_call: NA
v_call: TRBV7-8
j_call: TRBJ2-1
clone_size: NA
cdr3_length: 13
cdr3_nt: TGTGCAGGCGGCGGGGTTGCCTACAATGAGCAGTTCTTC
cdr3_aa: CAGGGVAYNEQFF

d_call: NA
v_call: TRBV10-1
j_call: TRBJ2-3
clone_size: NA
cdr3_length: 14
cdr3_nt: TGCGCCAGCAGTGAAACAGGACTATTCGCGACGCAGTATTTT
cdr3_aa: CASSETGLFATQYF

d_call: NA
v_call: TRBV7-8
j_call: TRBJ1-2
clone_size: NA
cdr3_length: 14
cdr3_nt: TGTGCCAGCAGCTTAGCAGGACAACTATATGGCTACACCTTC
cdr3_aa: CASSLAGQLYGYTF

d_call: TRBD2
v_call: TRBV5-8
j_call: TRBJ2-7
clone_size: NA
cdr3_length: 14
cdr3_nt: TGTGCCAGCAGCGGGGGACTAGCGGGCCACGAGCAGTACTTC
cdr3_aa: CASSGGLAGHEQYF

d_call: NA
v_call: TRBV20-1
j_call: TRBJ2-5
clone_size: once
cdr3_length: 11
cdr3_nt: TGCAGTGCTCAACACCAAGAGACCCAGTACTTC
cdr3_aa: CSAQHQETQYF

d_call: NA
v_call: TRBV2
j_call: TRBJ2-3
clone_size: NA
cdr3_length: 14
cdr3_nt: TGTGCCAGCAAGGAGGGGGGGGGTCGGGATACGCAGTATTTT
cdr3_aa: CASKEGGGRDTQYF

d_call: NA
v_call: TRBV7-2
j_call: TRBJ1-3
clone_size: NA
cdr3_length: 15
cdr3_nt: TGTGCCAGCAGCACCCTACAGGGAACTGGAAACACCATATATTTT
cdr3_aa: CASSTLQGTGNTIYF

d_call: NA
v_call: TRBV3-1/TRBV3-2
j_call: TRBJ1-1
clone_size: NA
cdr3_length: 15
cdr3_nt: TGTGCCAGCAATCCTGGGGTTGCGGTGAACACTGAAGCTTTCTTT
cdr3_aa: CASNPGVAVNTEAFF

d_call: NA
v_call: TRBV7-2
j_call: TRBJ1-5
clone_size: NA
cdr3_length: 14
cdr3_nt: TGTGCCAGCAGCTTAGGAGGCGAGAGTCAGCCCCAGCATTTT
cdr3_aa: CASSLGGESQPQHF